This paragraph covers one T cell receptor (beta chain) sequence. No antigen is known for it. Authors' data handling: Researchers built a distant-metastasis classifier for papillary thyroid cancer that drew on CDR3 differences across clinicopathological groups. TCRdb reanalyzed the PCR reads via MiXCR. The V and J calls follow TCRdb's processing rather than the paper's. The sample carries around 12,000 clones, 35% to 45% recorded once. Prior to thyroid surgery, none of the patients had received any treatment. The data belong to a study of metastatic and nonmetastatic thyroid tumors. In the study overall: Repertoires from malignant and benign thyroid patients were compared across blood and tumor or nodule tissue.

The study, taken as a whole, reports: Benign nodules reportedly had significantly lower TCR beta diversity than malignant thyroid tumors in blood and tumor.

Sequenced sample: tumor tissue. This sequence originates from a female donor with papillary thyroid cancer or a benign thyroid nodule (not recorded which). Some clones in this sample may be carry-over from other donors' samples.

The CDR3 DNA reads TGTGCCAGCAGCTCCTCCGGGACGAGCTATGGCTACACCTTC. This sequence encodes CASSSSGTSYGYTF. The chain is built from TRBV28 and TRBJ1-2, with a tentative D call TRBD1 (5 bases). V was shortened by 6 bases and J by 4 bases, with 15 bases between the two germline ends. There are 14 residues in the CDR3. The germline V gene has CDR1 MDHEN and CDR2 SYDVKM.